The 28 T cell receptor beta chains presented below share a single source sample, sequenced in a study of cytomegalovirus exposure and HLA in healthy donors. Profiled with immunoSEQ multiplex PCR; TCRdb holds only in-frame clones, not every one. This sample has 100,000 to 150,000 clones, with 88% found just once. Sequenced: PBMCs. The receptors were gathered from a man between 25 and 39 years old in good health and CMV-seronegative.

The chain has TRBV6-5 and TRBJ1-3; D unresolved. The germline CDR1 and CDR2 sequences are MNHEY and SVGAGI. With 2 bases removed from V and 3 bases from J, the gap between germline ends came to 11 bases. The CDR3 consists of 15 residues. CDR3 coding DNA: TGTGCCAGCAGTTACGGTTTAGATATTGGAAACACCATATATTTT. Translation gives CASSYGLDIGNTIYF.

The table lists this clone with a count of one. V usage is TRBV7-3 and J usage is TRBJ2-3, with D tentatively TRBD1 (5 bases). Germline V gene sequence: CDR1 SGHTA, CDR2 FQGTGA. V dropped 5 bases and J dropped 1 base, with 16 bases sitting between them. The CDR3 contains 16 residues. This CDR3 reads CASSPPPEQGTDTQYF. CDR3 DNA sequence: TGTGCCAGCAGCCCCCCCCCTGAACAGGGCACAGATACGCAGTATTTT.

The chain uses TRBV29-1 and TRBJ1-5, with D maybe TRBD1 (6 bases). Germline assignment: CDR1 SQVTM and CDR2 ANQGSEA. This CDR3 is built from 13 residues. Trimming left V 6 bases short and J 4 bases short, with 13 bases between. This CDR3 is CSVKGGGNQPQHF. In DNA form, the CDR3 reads TGCAGCGTGAAAGGGGGGGGAAATCAGCCCCAGCATTTT.

This clone was detected a few times. The rearrangement links TRBV5-4 to TRBJ2-7; D may be TRBD1 (6 bases). CDR3 length: 14 residues. Per the germline V gene, CDR1 is SGHNT and CDR2 is YYREEE (reference sequence). V was cut by 7 bases and J by 2 bases, with 16 bases left in between. The CDR3 loop reads CASRTFAGAYEQYF. CDR3 nucleotides: TGTGCCAGCCGGACCTTCGCAGGGGCCTACGAGCAGTACTTC.

The genes are TRBV9 and TRBJ2-7; 8 positions agree with TRBD1. Germline CDR1 is SGDLS and CDR2 is YYNGEE. V lost 4 bases and J lost 0; bases outside the gene matches: 3. This CDR3 contains 14 residues. CDR3 loop: CASSPTGGSYEQYF. CDR3 in DNA: TGTGCCAGCAGCCCAACAGGGGGCTCCTACGAGCAGTACTTC.

This sequence joins TRBV5-1 and TRBJ1-2; a possible D gene is TRBD1 (5 bases). This CDR3 region has 15 residues. The germline CDR1 and CDR2 sequences are SGHRS and YFSETQ. V was cut by 4 bases and J by 4 bases, with 17 bases left in between. The CDR3 DNA reads TGCGCCAGCAGCGCGGACCTACCTGACAGCTATGGCTACACCTTC. This encodes CASSADLPDSYGYTF.

V is TRBV18 and J is TRBJ1-5; tentatively, D is TRBD1 (6 bases). The V gene's germline CDR1 is KGHSH and CDR2 LQKENI. V lost 1 base to trimming and J lost 2 bases, with 18 bases between them. This CDR3 comprises 18 residues. The CDR3 sequence: CASSPRGGGAGGNQPQHF. CDR3 sequence (DNA): TGTGCCAGCTCACCACGTGGCGGGGGCGCGGGTGGCAATCAGCCCCAGCATTTT.

V usage is TRBV5-6 and J usage is TRBJ2-7; 9 positions match TRBD1. Germline V gene sequence: CDR1 SGHDT, CDR2 YYEEEE. There are 16 residues in the CDR3. Germline trimming cut 4 bases from V and 0 bases from J; bases unmatched to any gene: 8. CDR3 sequence reads: CASSPPGQGISYEQYF. In nucleotides, the CDR3 is TGTGCCAGCAGCCCTCCGGGACAGGGTATCTCCTACGAGCAGTACTTC.

Here the CDR3 reads CASSPISVHEQFF. CDR3 DNA: TGTGCCAGCAGCCCGATCAGCGTACATGAGCAGTTCTTC. V and J are TRBV7-9 and TRBJ2-1; D is undetermined. The CDR3 totals 13 residues. With 5 bases removed from V and 8 bases from J, the gap between germline ends came to 13 bases. Per the germline V gene, CDR1 is SEHNR and CDR2 is FQNEAQ (reference sequence).

V usage is TRBV7-3 and J usage is TRBJ2-3, with 8 bases aligning to TRBD2. This CDR3 comprises 15 residues. Germline CDR1 SGHTA, CDR2 FQGTGA. The trim removed 3 bases at V and 1 base at J, leaving 3 bases unmatched. The CDR3 region has the DNA TGTGCCAGCAGCTTTGCGACTAGCGGCACAGATACGCAGTATTTT. It encodes CASSFATSGTDTQYF.

This chain connects TRBV15 to TRBJ1-5, with D unclear. CDR3 length equals 15 residues. CDR1 is LNHNV and CDR2 is YYDKDF in the germline V gene (reference sequence). V lost 1 base and J lost 1, with 8 bases in between. CDR3 loop: CATSRGTKSNQPQHF. CDR3 coding DNA: TGTGCCACCAGCAGAGGAACAAAGAGCAATCAGCCCCAGCATTTT.

This chain's CDR3 is CASSQGRSSEQPQHF. CDR3 nucleotide sequence: TGCGCCAGCAGCCAAGGTAGAAGCTCCGAACAGCCCCAGCATTTT. This chain connects TRBV4-1 to TRBJ1-5, with unresolved D. Trimming shortened V by 1 base and J by 7 bases, and 14 bases separated the two germline ends. The CDR3 contains 15 residues. The germline V gene encodes CDR1 MGHRA and CDR2 YSYEKL.

The CDR3 DNA reads TGCGCCAGCAGCCAAGAAGGCCTAGCGTACAACAATGAGCAGTTCTTC. Protein product: CASSQEGLAYNNEQFF. The chain has TRBV4-3 and TRBJ2-1; possibly TRBD2 for D (6 bases). Germline loops: CDR1 LGHNA, CDR2 YSLEER. There are 16 residues in the CDR3. Trimming removed 0 bases at V and 5 bases at J, with 14 bases between.

The chain recombines TRBV6-5 with TRBJ1-5; D unclear. The CDR3 extends over 13 amino acids. Germline V gives CDR1 MNHEY, CDR2 SVGAGI. V dropped 0 bases and J dropped 6 bases, with 6 bases sitting between them. The CDR3 nucleotides read TGTGCCAGCAGTTACTCGAGGGTTCAGCCCCAGCATTTT. Encoded protein: CASSYSRVQPQHF.

V and J are TRBV5-6 and TRBJ2-1, with TRBD2 identical over 15 bases. Trimming removed 3 bases from V and 0 bases from J; junction bases left unmatched: 4. This CDR3 comprises 18 residues. Per germline, CDR1 SGHDT and CDR2 YYEEEE. CDR3 DNA sequence: TGTGCCAGCAGCTCCGGGACTAGCGGGAGGAGCTCCTACAATGAGCAGTTCTTC. Residues: CASSSGTSGRSSYNEQFF.

This chain uses TRBV5-4 with TRBJ2-3, with 14 bases matching TRBD2. The CDR3 has 17 amino acids. Germline loops: CDR1 SGHNT, CDR2 YYREEE (reference sequence). V shed 0 bases and J 4 bases; nucleotides not matched to a gene: 4. The CDR3: CASSLEGLAGAADTQYF. The CDR3 bases are TGTGCCAGCAGCTTGGAGGGACTAGCGGGAGCAGCAGATACGCAGTATTTT. The full variable domain, its missing parts supplied by reference TRBV5-4 and TRBJ2-3, is ETGVTQSPTHLIKTRGQQVTLRCSSQSGHNTVSWYQQALGQGPQFIFQYYREEENGRGNFPPRFSGLQFPNYSSELNVNALELDDSALYLCASSLEGLAGAADTQYFGPGTRLTVL.

The V gene is TRBV5-1, the J gene TRBJ2-2; D uncertain. This CDR3 region has 13 residues. V was clipped by 1 base and J by 6 bases, with 7 bases between them. Germline lookup yields CDR1 SGHRS and CDR2 YFSETQ. The CDR3 nucleotides read TGCGCCAGCAGCTTGTCCGGGTCCGGGGAGCTGTTTTTT. It codes for CASSLSGSGELFF. The variable domain in full, completed from reference TRBV5-1 and TRBJ2-2, reads KAGVTQTPRYLIKTRGQQVTLSCSPISGHRSVSWYQQTPGQGLQFLFEYFSETQRNKGNFPGRFSGRQFSNSRSEMNVSTLELGDSALYLCASSLSGSGELFFGEGSRLTVL.

This chain uses TRBV15 with TRBJ1-1; D not certain. The CDR3 has 17 amino acids. Trimming stripped 5 bases from V and 1 base from J, with 20 bases between. The germline gives CDR1 LNHNV, CDR2 YYDKDF (reference sequence). The CDR3, as DNA: TGTGCCACCAGCTCCCCCCCCGGGCCCGGAGGGAACACTGAAGCTTTCTTT. Protein: CATSSPPGPGGNTEAFF.

The rearrangement links TRBV4-2 to TRBJ2-7, with D unclear. Germline V gene data show CDR1 as LGHNA and CDR2 as YNFKEQ. V lost 0 bases and J 4 bases, leaving 16 bases between the germline ends. The CDR3 loop spans 16 amino acids. CDR3 nucleotides: TGTGCCAGCAGCCAAGAGCGTCCTCCTCCTTTGTACGAGCAGTACTTC. It codes for CASSQERPPPLYEQYF.

This clone turned up a few times. The V gene is TRBV10-1, the J gene TRBJ1-1; a weak D match, TRBD1 (6 bases). The germline V and J ends were trimmed by 2 bases and 8 bases, with 12 bases remaining between them. The CDR3 has 13 amino acids. CDR1 and CDR2 from the germline V gene are WNHNN and SYGVQD (reference sequence). CDR3 DNA: TGCGCCAGCAGTGAGGGGGCAGGGGTAGAAGCTTTCTTT. Translating it yields CASSEGAGVEAFF.

The chain carries TRBV6-5 and TRBJ2-1; 7 positions match TRBD2. In germline, CDR1 is MNHEY, CDR2 SVGAGI. This CDR3 contains 14 residues. J was trimmed by 7 bases and V by 6 bases; bases with no gene match: 9. The CDR3 DNA is TGTGCCAGCAGACCCCTAGCGGTCTGGAATGAGCAGTTCTTC. Protein sequence: CASRPLAVWNEQFF.

V and J are TRBV7-9 and TRBJ2-5, with no clear D. The CDR3 extends over 12 amino acids. V dropped 1 base and J dropped 7 bases, with 7 bases sitting between them. The germline V gene encodes CDR1 SEHNR and CDR2 FQNEAQ (reference sequence). In DNA form, the CDR3 reads TGTGCCAGCAGCTTAGTTTCAGGGACCCAGTACTTC. This codes for CASSLVSGTQYF.

J is TRBJ2-1 and V is TRBV29-1, with TRBD2 identical over 12 bases. Germline V lookup: CDR1 SQVTM, CDR2 ANQGSEA. Trimming at V came to 6 bases and at J to 7 bases, leaving 7 bases not matched to a gene. CDR3 length: 14 amino acids. CDR3 amino acids: CSVSSGRALNEQFF. The CDR3 nucleotides read TGCAGCGTCTCTAGCGGGAGGGCCTTGAATGAGCAGTTCTTC.

This clone was detected only once. This chain joins TRBV7-3 and TRBJ2-1; possible D gene TRBD2, 5 bases. V dropped 5 bases and J dropped 3 bases, with 14 bases sitting between them. The CDR3 is made up of 15 amino acids. The germline gives CDR1 SGHTA, CDR2 FQGTGA. CDR3 residues: CASSHPGRGYNEQFF. CDR3 DNA: TGTGCCAGCAGCCACCCGGGTCGGGGCTACAATGAGCAGTTCTTC.

V and J are TRBV11-2 and TRBJ1-1; D call uncertain. The V gene's germline CDR1 is SGHAT and CDR2 FQNNGV. This CDR3 has 15 amino acids. Between the trimmed V and J ends, which lost 1 base and 3 bases, there was a span of 12 bases. CDR3 bases: TGTGCCAGCAGCTTAGCCCCAGGAATCGACACTGAAGCTTTCTTT. It is translated as CASSLAPGIDTEAFF.

This rearrangement joins TRBV2 to TRBJ2-4; unclear D gene. This CDR3 is 17 amino acids long. V lost 2 bases and J 1 base, leaving 15 bases between the germline ends. Per germline, CDR1 SNHLY and CDR2 FYNNEI. DNA for the CDR3: TGTGCCAGCAGTGAATGGGTCCTGAAGGAGGCCAAAAACATTCAGTACTTC. This codes for CASSEWVLKEAKNIQYF.

J is TRBJ2-7 and V is TRBV6-4; D possibly corresponds to TRBD1 (7 bases). Germline lookup yields CDR1 MRHNA and CDR2 SNTAGT. The CDR3 runs 12 residues. The V end was cut by 3 bases, the J end by 6 bases, with 9 bases between. CDR3 sequence: CASSEQGGEQYF. The CDR3 DNA sequence: TGTGCCAGCAGTGAGCAGGGGGGCGAGCAGTACTTC.

V and J are TRBV30 and TRBJ2-7, with 8 bases lining up with TRBD1. V shed 2 bases and J 5 bases; nucleotides not matched to a gene: 8. The CDR3 has 14 amino acids. The V gene's germline CDR1 is GTSNPN and CDR2 SVGIG (reference sequence). CDR3 nucleotides: TGTGCCTGGAGTACCAGCCAGGGGGCTAACGAGCAGTACTTC. It yields the protein CAWSTSQGANEQYF.